These T cell receptor beta chains were read from a single sample in a study of breast tumors, draining lymph nodes, adjacent tissues. TCRdb itself ran the multiplex PCR reads through MiXCR, one entry per CDR3 protein. The sample contains 85,000 to 130,000 distinct CDR3 sequences, around 20% of which appear only once. Sequenced sample: axillary lymph node tissue. The receptors derive from a female donor with breast cancer. Some clones in this sample may be carry-over from other donors' samples. The CDR3 runs from the conserved cysteine through the conserved F or W. The D gene is left open where the match is weak. The listing skips clone size in some rows; elsewhere it reads once, few, many or a size class.

clone_size: NA
j_call: TRBJ1-5
v_call: TRBV27
d_call: NA
cdr3_aa: CASRLGAGNSSQPQHF
cdr3_nt: TGTGCCAGCCGCCTGGGGGCAGGGAATAGCAGTCAGCCCCAGCATTTT

clone_size: many
j_call: TRBJ2-3
v_call: TRBV5-1
d_call: TRBD2
cdr3_aa: CASSLGGTSGVDTQYF
cdr3_nt: TGCGCCAGCAGCTTGGGTGGGACTAGCGGGGTCGATACGCAGTATTTT

clone_size: many
j_call: TRBJ2-2
v_call: TRBV5-5
d_call: NA
cdr3_aa: CASSPGTFNTGELFF
cdr3_nt: TGTGCCAGCAGCCCAGGGACATTTAACACCGGGGAGCTGTTTTTT

clone_size: many
j_call: TRBJ2-2
v_call: TRBV3-1
d_call: NA
cdr3_aa: CASSQEGRGLRRELFF
cdr3_nt: TGTGCCAGCAGCCAAGAAGGGCGGGGGCTCCGGAGGGAGCTGTTTTTT

clone_size: many
j_call: TRBJ2-1
v_call: TRBV2
d_call: TRBD2
cdr3_aa: CASSPGTSIYNEQFF
cdr3_nt: TGTGCCAGCAGTCCCGGGACTAGCATATACAATGAGCAGTTCTTC

clone_size: many
j_call: TRBJ2-7
v_call: TRBV20-1
d_call: NA
cdr3_aa: CSARGGPTYEQYF
cdr3_nt: TGCAGTGCCCGGGGTGGGCCTACCTACGAGCAGTACTTC

clone_size: many
j_call: TRBJ2-3
v_call: TRBV20-1
d_call: TRBD2
cdr3_aa: CSASTSGFTDTQYF
cdr3_nt: TGCAGTGCTAGCACTAGCGGGTTCACAGATACGCAGTATTTT

clone_size: many
j_call: TRBJ1-6
v_call: TRBV4-1
d_call: NA
cdr3_aa: CASSQHIPRTSYNSPLHF
cdr3_nt: TGCGCCAGCAGCCAACACATCCCCAGGACCTCCTATAATTCACCCCTCCACTTT

clone_size: many
j_call: TRBJ2-1
v_call: TRBV28
d_call: NA
cdr3_aa: CASSSDEQFF
cdr3_nt: TGTGCCAGCAGTTCCGATGAGCAGTTCTTC

clone_size: many
j_call: TRBJ2-2
v_call: TRBV11-2
d_call: NA
cdr3_aa: CASSSTTGPTGELFF
cdr3_nt: TGTGCCAGCAGCTCCACAACAGGGCCCACCGGGGAGCTGTTTTTT

clone_size: many
j_call: TRBJ2-2
v_call: TRBV9
d_call: NA
cdr3_aa: CASSVDGSVGELFF
cdr3_nt: TGTGCCAGCAGCGTAGACGGAAGCGTGGGGGAGCTGTTTTTT

clone_size: many
j_call: TRBJ2-1
v_call: TRBV7-9
d_call: TRBD2
cdr3_aa: CASSFGRTSVNEQFF
cdr3_nt: TGTGCCAGCAGCTTTGGTAGAACTAGCGTCAATGAGCAGTTCTTC

clone_size: many
j_call: TRBJ2-3
v_call: TRBV20-1
d_call: NA
cdr3_aa: CSARGINILDDVTQYF
cdr3_nt: TGCAGTGCTAGGGGCATCAACATCCTCGACGACGTTACGCAGTATTTT

clone_size: many
j_call: TRBJ1-3
v_call: TRBV9
d_call: NA
cdr3_aa: CASSAGRLSGNTIYF
cdr3_nt: TGTGCCAGCAGCGCGGGACGGCTCTCTGGAAACACCATATATTTT

clone_size: many
j_call: TRBJ2-3
v_call: TRBV24-1
d_call: TRBD1
cdr3_aa: CATSDVGQGTDTQYF
cdr3_nt: TGTGCCACCAGTGACGTAGGACAGGGGACAGATACGCAGTATTTT

clone_size: many
j_call: TRBJ2-3
v_call: TRBV7-9
d_call: NA
cdr3_aa: CASSLGANTQYF
cdr3_nt: TGTGCCAGCAGCTTAGGAGCAAATACGCAGTATTTT

clone_size: many
j_call: TRBJ2-7
v_call: TRBV7-9
d_call: TRBD1
cdr3_aa: CASSFNPGQGTVEQYF
cdr3_nt: TGTGCCAGCAGCTTCAACCCGGGACAGGGGACGGTCGAGCAGTACTTC

clone_size: many
j_call: TRBJ2-1
v_call: TRBV7-6
d_call: TRBD1
cdr3_aa: CASSSFRDRDNNEQFF
cdr3_nt: TGTGCCAGCAGCTCCTTCCGGGACAGGGATAACAATGAGCAGTTCTTC

clone_size: many
j_call: TRBJ2-7
v_call: TRBV28
d_call: TRBD1
cdr3_aa: CASRDRGYEQYF
cdr3_nt: TGTGCCAGCAGGGACAGGGGTTACGAGCAGTACTTC

clone_size: once
j_call: TRBJ2-7
v_call: TRBV4-1
d_call: TRBD1
cdr3_aa: CASSQDRGTGFEQYF
cdr3_nt: TGCGCCAGCAGCCAAGATAGAGGGACAGGGTTCGAGCAGTACTTC

clone_size: NA
j_call: TRBJ2-3
v_call: TRBV5-1
d_call: TRBD1
cdr3_aa: CASSLGSTGGTDTQYF
cdr3_nt: TGCGCCAGCAGCTTGGGATCGACAGGGGGCACAGATACGCAGTATTTT

clone_size: many
j_call: TRBJ1-5
v_call: TRBV10-2
d_call: NA
cdr3_aa: CASQLGAGNQPQHF
cdr3_nt: TGCGCCAGCCAGCTTGGGGCTGGCAATCAGCCCCAGCATTTT

clone_size: many
j_call: TRBJ2-7
v_call: TRBV6-1
d_call: NA
cdr3_aa: CASSEGRLYEQYF
cdr3_nt: TGTGCCTCAAGTGAGGGGCGCCTATACGAGCAGTACTTC

clone_size: many
j_call: TRBJ2-3
v_call: TRBV7-2
d_call: TRBD1
cdr3_aa: CASSLGQASTDTQYF
cdr3_nt: TGTGCCAGCAGCTTGGGACAGGCAAGCACAGATACGCAGTATTTT

clone_size: NA
j_call: TRBJ1-3
v_call: TRBV24-1
d_call: NA
cdr3_aa: CATHRTDVSGNTIYF
cdr3_nt: TGTGCCACACACCGGACAGACGTTTCGGGAAACACCATATATTTT

clone_size: many
j_call: TRBJ2-3
v_call: TRBV11-2
d_call: NA
cdr3_aa: CASSLLDGPGADTQYF
cdr3_nt: TGTGCCAGCAGCTTATTGGACGGACCAGGGGCAGATACGCAGTATTTT

clone_size: many
j_call: TRBJ2-7
v_call: TRBV28
d_call: NA
cdr3_aa: CASSLGGTPYEQYF
cdr3_nt: TGTGCCAGCAGTTTGGGCGGGACACCGTACGAGCAGTACTTC

clone_size: many
j_call: TRBJ2-7
v_call: TRBV4-1
d_call: NA
cdr3_aa: CASSPGLRGGYEQYF
cdr3_nt: TGCGCCAGCAGCCCAGGACTCAGGGGAGGCTACGAGCAGTACTTC

clone_size: many
j_call: TRBJ1-3
v_call: TRBV7-9
d_call: NA
cdr3_aa: CASSSGNTIYF
cdr3_nt: TGTGCCAGCAGCTCTGGAAACACCATATATTTT

clone_size: few
j_call: TRBJ1-5
v_call: TRBV3-1
d_call: NA
cdr3_aa: CASSGPAGANQPQHF
cdr3_nt: TGTGCCAGCAGCGGCCCGGCAGGGGCCAATCAGCCCCAGCATTTT

clone_size: many
j_call: TRBJ2-7
v_call: TRBV9
d_call: TRBD1
cdr3_aa: CASSAPSGGEQYF
cdr3_nt: TGTGCCAGCAGCGCGCCCTCAGGGGGCGAGCAGTACTTC

clone_size: many
j_call: TRBJ2-2
v_call: TRBV5-1
d_call: NA
cdr3_aa: CASSLETGTTGELFF
cdr3_nt: TGCGCCAGCAGCTTGGAGACAGGTACAACCGGGGAGCTGTTTTTT

clone_size: many
j_call: TRBJ1-2
v_call: TRBV13
d_call: NA
cdr3_aa: CASSLDRGLRGYTF
cdr3_nt: TGTGCCAGCAGCTTAGATCGGGGGCTTCGCGGCTACACCTTC

clone_size: many
j_call: TRBJ2-3
v_call: TRBV20-1
d_call: TRBD1
cdr3_aa: CSARSYPGQGLADTQYF
cdr3_nt: TGCAGTGCTAGGTCATATCCGGGACAGGGGTTAGCAGATACGCAGTATTTT

clone_size: many
j_call: TRBJ1-2
v_call: TRBV6-5
d_call: NA
cdr3_aa: CASKGTSYGYTF
cdr3_nt: TGTGCCAGCAAAGGCACGAGCTATGGCTACACCTTC

clone_size: many
j_call: TRBJ1-6
v_call: TRBV6-6
d_call: NA
cdr3_aa: CASSYSTQYNSPLHF
cdr3_nt: TGTGCCAGCAGTTACTCGACCCAATATAATTCACCCCTCCACTTT

clone_size: many
j_call: TRBJ2-1
v_call: TRBV27
d_call: NA
cdr3_aa: CASSFYNEQFF
cdr3_nt: TGTGCCAGCAGCTTTTACAATGAGCAGTTCTTC

clone_size: NA
j_call: TRBJ2-7
v_call: TRBV2
d_call: TRBD1
cdr3_aa: CASSEGAGGAGEQYF
cdr3_nt: TGTGCCAGCAGTGAAGGAGCAGGGGGCGCGGGGGAGCAGTACTTC

clone_size: few
j_call: TRBJ1-1
v_call: TRBV6-6
d_call: TRBD1
cdr3_aa: CASSYDRANTEAFF
cdr3_nt: TGTGCCAGCAGTTACGACAGGGCTAACACTGAAGCTTTCTTT